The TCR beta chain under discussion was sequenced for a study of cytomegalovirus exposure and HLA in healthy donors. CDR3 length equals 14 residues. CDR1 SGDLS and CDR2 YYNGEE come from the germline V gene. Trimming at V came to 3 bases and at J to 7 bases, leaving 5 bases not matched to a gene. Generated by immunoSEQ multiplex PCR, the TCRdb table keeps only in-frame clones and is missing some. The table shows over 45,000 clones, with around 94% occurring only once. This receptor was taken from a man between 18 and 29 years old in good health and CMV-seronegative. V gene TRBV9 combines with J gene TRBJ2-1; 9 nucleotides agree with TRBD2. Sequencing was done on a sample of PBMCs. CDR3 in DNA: TGTGCCAGCAGCGATAGCGGGAGTTTTAATGAGCAGTTCTTC. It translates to CASSDSGSFNEQFF.